This record covers a single T cell receptor (beta chain). What it recognizes is unknown. Trimming pared 4 bases from V and 1 base from J, leaving 14 bases between. There are 15 residues in the CDR3. The germline CDR1 and CDR2 sequences are SGHTA and FQGTGA. Data came from immunoSEQ multiplex PCR; TCRdb stores just in-frame clones and leaves some out. The sample has fewer than 60,000 clones, 70% to 90% seen once; the top ten hold 0.69%. The sample originates from a study of OX40 agonist ivuxolimab in advanced cancers. Findings of the study overall: Blood T cells, both CD4+ and CD8+, expanded clonally by week 6 at 0.1 to 3.0 mg/kg. Nonresponders included some who also had low normalized T-cell clonal expansion. On average, CD8+ T cells showed a greater number of expanded clones than CD4+.

The sequence was obtained from an adult with an advanced solid tumor such as melanoma, head and neck, liver or kidney cancer. This specimen consisted of CD4+ or CD8+ T cells sorted from blood, obtained in a trial of the OX40 agonist ivuxolimab. This chain uses TRBV7-3 with TRBJ2-7; D tentatively fits TRBD1 or TRBD2 (6 bases each). The CDR3 reads CASSSQGGGSYEQYF. The DNA of the CDR3 is TGTGCCAGCAGCTCACAGGGCGGAGGGTCCTACGAGCAGTACTTC.